The next 17 T cell receptor beta chains were all read from a single sample in a study of CD8 T cells in Susac syndrome. Random hexamers were used to reverse transcribe an amount of roughly 0.45 to 1 ug RNA. TCRdb re-called the immunoSEQ multiplex PCR reads with MiXCR, one entry per CDR3 protein. Of around 110,000 distinct CDR3 sequences in the sample, approximately 94% were seen once. The material sequenced was CD8+ T cells from PBMCs. Every receptor here comes from a human donor with Susac syndrome.

The chain combines TRBV6-1 with TRBJ1-1; 8 bases are shared with TRBD1. Trimming took 2 bases from V and 0 from J; bases not matched to a gene: 2. Germline V lookup: CDR1 MNHNS, CDR2 SASEGT. The CDR3 is made up of 15 amino acids. The CDR3 reads CASSERDRLNTEAFF. The CDR3 DNA sequence: TGTGCCAGCAGTGAAAGGGACAGGCTGAACACTGAAGCTTTCTTT.

The gene calls are TRBV27 and TRBJ2-5; 10 bases fit TRBD2. CDR3 length equals 15 residues. V gave up 2 bases and J gave up 3 bases; unmatched junction bases: 3. Germline V gene sequence: CDR1 MNHEY, CDR2 SMNVEV (reference sequence). The CDR3 reads CASSLLAGVEETQYF. The CDR3, as DNA: TGTGCCAGCAGTTTACTAGCGGGGGTGGAAGAGACCCAGTACTTC.

Here the CDR3 reads CASGDRQGSTEAFF. CDR3 in DNA: TGTGCCAGCGGGGACCGACAGGGAAGCACTGAAGCTTTCTTT. This sequence joins TRBV7-8 and TRBJ1-1; 7 positions match TRBD1. V gave up 8 bases and J gave up 4 bases; unmatched junction bases: 10. This CDR3 spans 14 amino acids. From germline, CDR1 is SGHVS and CDR2 FQNEAQ.

The rearrangement uses TRBV20-1 and TRBJ2-7; TRBD2 matches at 13 bases. Germline CDR1 DFQATT, CDR2 SNEGSKA (reference sequence). The CDR3 is 13 residues long. V shed 5 bases and J 6 bases; nucleotides not matched to a gene: 4. CDR3 sequence: CSALGTSGAEQYF. In nucleotides, the CDR3 is TGCAGTGCTCTAGGGACTAGCGGGGCCGAGCAGTACTTC.

The chain employs TRBV19 and TRBJ1-3; a weak D match, TRBD1 (6 bases). This CDR3 has 15 amino acids. Trimming took off 8 bases at V and 0 bases at J, with 14 bases between the two ends. The germline gives CDR1 LNHDA, CDR2 SQIVND (reference sequence). The CDR3 DNA sequence: TGTGCCAGTCATCGGACAGACTACTCTGGAAACACCATATATTTT. Translation gives CASHRTDYSGNTIYF.

This chain links TRBV12-3 or TRBV12-4 with TRBJ1-4, with 9 positions matching TRBD1. V was pared by 3 bases and J by 5 bases, with 4 bases of the junction left unmatched. The CDR3 covers 15 residues. This CDR3 is CASSFTGGENEKLFF. In nucleotides, the CDR3 is TGTGCCAGCAGTTTCACAGGGGGCGAGAATGAAAAACTGTTTTTT.

The CDR3 DNA is TGTGCCAGCAGCCCCCGACTAGCTGGCACAGATACGCAGTATTTT. Amino acids: CASSPRLAGTDTQYF. This chain uses TRBV3-1 with TRBJ2-3; TRBD2 matches 7 bases. Germline trimming cut 4 bases from V and 1 base from J; bases unmatched to any gene: 5. The CDR3 loop spans 15 amino acids. Germline CDR1 and CDR2: LGHDT and YNNKEL (reference sequence).

The chain employs TRBV7-9 and TRBJ1-1; D perhaps matches TRBD1 (6 bases). V was trimmed by 5 bases and J by 11 bases, leaving 15 bases between them. CDR1 is SEHNR and CDR2 is FQNEAQ in the germline V gene (reference sequence). The CDR3 runs 12 residues. The CDR3 loop is CASSVTGREAFF. The CDR3 nucleotides read TGTGCCAGCAGCGTAACAGGGCGGGAGGCTTTCTTT. Full variable domain (missing parts from reference TRBV7-9 and TRBJ1-1): DTGVSQNPRHKITKRGQNVTFRCDPISEHNRLYWYRQTLGQGPEFLTYFQNEAQLEKSRLLSDRFSAERPKGSFSTLEIQRTEQGDSAMYLCASSVTGREAFFGQGTRLTVV.

On this clonotype: One junction end disagrees with the germline gene, perhaps due to a read error. This rearrangement joins TRBV9 to TRBJ2-3; D gene ambiguous. Germline CDR1 and CDR2: SGDLS and YYNGEE. The CDR3 length is 12 residues. This CDR3 reads CASSVGTDTQYF. Here the CDR3 DNA reads TGCGCCAGCAGCGTGGGCACAGATACGCAGTATTTT.

The CDR3 is CSVSDRSNPPGANVLTF. In nucleotides, the CDR3 is TGCAGCGTTTCGGACAGATCTAACCCTCCTGGGGCCAACGTCCTGACTTTC. This chain joins TRBV29-1 and TRBJ2-6, with D maybe TRBD1 (6 bases). The germline V gene has CDR1 SQVTM and CDR2 ANQGSEA. Trimming removed 5 bases from V and 2 bases from J, with 19 bases in between. The CDR3 is made up of 17 amino acids.

The chain recombines TRBV9 with TRBJ2-6; possibly TRBD1 for D (7 bases). Germline CDR1 reads SGDLS; CDR2 reads YYNGEE. Trimming removed 3 bases at V and 2 bases at J, with 15 bases between. The CDR3 totals 17 residues. The CDR3 reads CASSDPGRGAGANVLTF. DNA of the CDR3: TGTGCCAGCAGCGATCCCGGCAGGGGGGCTGGGGCCAACGTCCTGACTTTC.

This rearrangement joins TRBV7-9 to TRBJ1-4; 7 nucleotides match TRBD1. The V gene end was trimmed by 7 bases and the J gene end by 8 bases; junction bases not matched to a gene: 13. This CDR3 has 15 amino acids. Per germline, CDR1 SEHNR and CDR2 FQNEAQ (reference sequence). This CDR3 reads CASTQLETGNEKLFF. DNA for the CDR3: TGTGCCAGCACTCAGCTGGAGACAGGGAACGAAAAACTGTTTTTT.

The chain recombines TRBV7-3 with TRBJ2-7; D is possibly TRBD2 (6 bases). The V and J ends lost 5 bases and 0 bases respectively, with 11 bases between them. CDR3 size: 14 residues. Germline loops: CDR1 SGHTA, CDR2 FQGTGA. CDR3 bases: TGTGCCAGCAGCCCGGGGGATAGCTCCTACGAGCAGTACTTC. Protein: CASSPGDSSYEQYF.

The rearrangement uses TRBV15 and TRBJ2-7; no clear D gene. Germline loops: CDR1 LNHNV, CDR2 YYDKDF (reference sequence). V shed 3 bases and J shed 2 bases, with 8 bases lying between them. CDR3 size: 13 residues. The CDR3 loop reads CATSRSLPYEQYF. CDR3 nucleotides: TGTGCCACCAGCAGGTCCCTCCCCTACGAGCAGTACTTC.

The chain uses TRBV5-1 and TRBJ2-1, with 8 bases identical to TRBD1. CDR1 and CDR2 from the germline V gene are SGHRS and YFSETQ. The CDR3 has 12 amino acids. V was clipped by 7 bases and J by 7 bases; unmatched bases: 4. CDR3: CASRQGLNEQFF. CDR3 coding DNA: TGCGCCAGCCGACAGGGGTTGAATGAGCAGTTCTTC.

This sequence joins TRBV7-9 and TRBJ2-4; D gene uncertain. CDR3 length equals 16 residues. V gave up 4 bases and J gave up 0 bases, with 13 bases separating them. CDR1 and CDR2 (germline): SEHNR, FQNEAQ (reference sequence). Here the CDR3 DNA reads TGTGCCAGCAGCTCGCGGATTGGCCAAGCCAAAAACATTCAGTACTTC. Translating gives CASSSRIGQAKNIQYF.

This clonotype was seen more than once but under ten times. This chain links TRBV7-2 with TRBJ1-1, with D uncertain. Germline V gives CDR1 SGHTA, CDR2 FQGNSA. V shed 5 bases and J shed 7 bases, with 14 bases lying between them. This CDR3 is 13 amino acids long. As DNA, the CDR3 is TGTGCCAGCAGCGCTCCACCGCGGTTTGAAGCTTTCTTT. Protein sequence: CASSAPPRFEAFF.